The present TCR beta chain was sequenced within a study of blood T cell repertoires in COVID-19. The CDR3 is 15 amino acids. CDR1 MNHEY and CDR2 SVGAGI come from the germline V gene. The junction had 13 bases not matched to a gene; V was cut back by 7 bases and J by 5 bases. Methods used by the authors: Reference gene primer amplification gave estimated nucleated cell counts. Generated by immunoSEQ multiplex PCR, the TCRdb table keeps only in-frame clones and is missing some. The D gene and trimming were derived from the DNA, and the V and J assignments and clone size from that table. The repertoire has hundreds of thousands of clones, 85% to 90% of them found once; the top ten carry less than 9%.

This TCR came from a woman aged 45 to 65 with COVID-19, enrolled during active disease. Sequencing used peripheral blood. V usage is TRBV6-5 and J usage is TRBJ1-2, with 7 bases matching TRBD1. The CDR3 DNA sequence: TGTGCCAGCATACAGGGGCCCTATGGTCGGTATGGCTACACCTTC. Translated: CASIQGPYGRYGYTF.